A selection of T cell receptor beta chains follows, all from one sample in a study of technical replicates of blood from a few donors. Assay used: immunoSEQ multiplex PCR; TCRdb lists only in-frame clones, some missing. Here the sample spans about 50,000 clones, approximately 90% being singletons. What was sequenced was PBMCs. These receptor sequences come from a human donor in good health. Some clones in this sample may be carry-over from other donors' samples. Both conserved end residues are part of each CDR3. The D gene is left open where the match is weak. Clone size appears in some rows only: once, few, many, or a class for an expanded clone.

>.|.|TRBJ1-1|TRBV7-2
CASSPGHSNTEAFF
TGTGCCAGCAGCCCGGGACATTCGAACACTGAAGCTTTCTTT
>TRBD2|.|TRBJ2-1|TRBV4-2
CASSQVLAGGPGGEQFF
TGTGCCAGCAGCCAAGTACTAGCGGGTGGTCCGGGGGGTGAGCAGTTCTTC
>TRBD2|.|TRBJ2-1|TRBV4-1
CASSQVGGRTSNEQFF
TGCGCCAGCAGCCAAGTGGGCGGGAGGACGAGCAATGAGCAGTTCTTC
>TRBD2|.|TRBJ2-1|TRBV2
CASRVRGGTHEQFF
TGTGCCAGCAGGGTACGGGGAGGGACTCATGAGCAGTTCTTC
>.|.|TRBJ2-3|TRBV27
CASSPTPTGYGTDTQYF
TGTGCCAGCAGTCCCACCCCTACAGGGTACGGCACAGATACGCAGTATTTT
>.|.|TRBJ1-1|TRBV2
CASSEVLGSTEAFF
TGTGCCAGCAGTGAAGTGCTCGGGTCCACTGAAGCTTTCTTT
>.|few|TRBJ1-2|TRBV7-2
CASSQNIRGGYTF
TGTGCCAGCAGCCAAAATATCCGAGGTGGCTACACCTTC
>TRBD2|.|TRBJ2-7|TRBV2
CASILTSSSSEQYF
TGTGCCAGCATTCTGACTAGCTCCTCTTCCGAGCAGTACTTC
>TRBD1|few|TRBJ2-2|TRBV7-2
CASSLGGLGQVVGELFF
TGTGCCAGCAGCTTAGGGGGCCTTGGACAGGTGGTCGGGGAGCTGTTTTTT
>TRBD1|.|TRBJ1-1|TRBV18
CASRTGVNTEAFF
TGTGCCAGCAGGACAGGGGTGAACACTGAAGCTTTCTTT
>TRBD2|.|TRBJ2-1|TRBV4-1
CASSPGGVATYNEQFF
TGCGCCAGCAGCCCGGGGGGGGTGGCTACCTACAATGAGCAGTTCTTC
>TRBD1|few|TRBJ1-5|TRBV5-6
CASSSRERQGAGNQPQHF
TGTGCCAGCAGCTCCAGAGAGAGACAGGGGGCTGGCAATCAGCCCCAGCATTTT
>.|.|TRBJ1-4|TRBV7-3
CASITSRAAANEKLFF
TGTGCCAGCATTACTTCGAGGGCGGCAGCTAATGAAAAACTGTTTTTT
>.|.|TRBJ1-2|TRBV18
CASSPRAGESGYTF
TGTGCCAGCTCACCACGCGCAGGGGAGAGTGGCTACACCTTC